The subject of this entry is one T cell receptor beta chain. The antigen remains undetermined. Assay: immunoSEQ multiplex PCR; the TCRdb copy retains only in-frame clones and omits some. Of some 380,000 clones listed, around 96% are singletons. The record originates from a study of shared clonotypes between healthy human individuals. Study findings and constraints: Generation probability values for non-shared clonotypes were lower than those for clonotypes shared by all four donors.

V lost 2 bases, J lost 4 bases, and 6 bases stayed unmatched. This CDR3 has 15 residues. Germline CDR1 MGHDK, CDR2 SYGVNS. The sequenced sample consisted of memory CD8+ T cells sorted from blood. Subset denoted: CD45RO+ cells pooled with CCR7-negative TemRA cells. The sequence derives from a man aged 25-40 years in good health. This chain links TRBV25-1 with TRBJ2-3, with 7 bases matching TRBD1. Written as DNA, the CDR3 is TGTGCCAGCAGTGAAGGTGTGACAGGGCCAGATACGCAGTATTTT. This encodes CASSEGVTGPDTQYF.